A single sample is the source of the 19 T cell receptor beta chains below, sequenced in a study of T-cell memory formation after mild COVID-19. TCRdb passed the 5' RACE reads through MiXCR, listing each CDR3 protein once. The sample holds about 150,000 distinct CDR3 sequences; roughly 15% are singletons and the top ten take roughly 15%. The specimen sequenced was PBMCs or a T cell subset sorted from them (not recorded which). The receptors stem from an adult woman who had mild COVID-19 (a few samples of this study predate the infection). Cell type and time point are not known.

This clonotype was observed a handful of times. V usage is TRBV29-1 and J usage is TRBJ2-7; 7 bases align to TRBD1. CDR3 length: 12 amino acids. CDR1 SQVTM and CDR2 ANQGSEA come from the germline V gene. V dropped 5 bases and J dropped 2; count of bases not matched to a gene: 3. The CDR3 spells CSVFDRAYEQYF. In DNA, the CDR3 is TGCAGCGTTTTTGACAGGGCCTACGAGCAGTACTTC.

This chain connects TRBV2 to TRBJ2-3; TRBD2 might be the D (5 bases). Trimming took off 7 bases at V and 3 bases at J, with 11 bases between the two ends. This CDR3 region has 13 residues. Germline V gene sequence: CDR1 SNHLY, CDR2 FYNNEI. The CDR3 spells CASKLLGTDTQYF. The DNA of the CDR3 is TGTGCCAGCAAGTTACTAGGGACAGATACGCAGTATTTT.

CDR3 in DNA: TGTGCCAGTAGGCAACGGATGGAGGGCTCGTCTAACTATGGCTACACCTTC. It is translated as CASRQRMEGSSNYGYTF. The rearrangement links TRBV19 to TRBJ1-2; D unresolved. CDR3 length: 17 amino acids. CDR1 LNHDA and CDR2 SQIVND come from the germline V gene (reference sequence). Trimming pared 6 bases from V and 0 bases from J, leaving 20 bases between.

The chain carries TRBV20-1 and TRBJ2-7, with 11 bases aligning to TRBD1. The CDR3 totals 14 residues. Trimming took 6 bases from V and 3 from J; bases not matched to a gene: 7. Germline V gene sequence: CDR1 DFQATT, CDR2 SNEGSKA (reference sequence). CDR3 protein: CSANPGTGGYEQYF. CDR3 coding DNA: TGCAGTGCAAATCCGGGGACAGGGGGCTACGAGCAGTACTTC.

The chain has TRBV24-1 and TRBJ1-5; D possibly corresponds to TRBD1 (5 bases). The germline V gene has CDR1 KGHDR and CDR2 SFDVKD. This CDR3 has 15 amino acids. The V end lost 2 bases, the J end lost 0 bases, and 7 bases lay between the germline ends. The DNA of the CDR3 is TGTGCCACCAGTGATTGGGGGGATAGCAATCAGCCCCAGCATTTT. This translates into CATSDWGDSNQPQHF.

This clonotype was detected only a few times. The rearrangement uses TRBV24-1 and TRBJ2-1; D is ambiguous. The CDR3 extends over 13 amino acids. Germline V lookup: CDR1 KGHDR, CDR2 SFDVKD. V was shortened by 4 bases and J by 7 bases, with 10 bases between the two germline ends. The CDR3 sequence is CATSDLRANEQFF. DNA for the CDR3: TGTGCCACCAGTGACCTGAGAGCGAATGAGCAGTTCTTC.

Here the CDR3 reads CASSQFSGLYEQYF. In nucleotides, the CDR3 is TGTGCCAGCAGCCAATTTTCGGGGCTCTACGAGCAGTACTTC. This chain uses TRBV3-1 with TRBJ2-7; D is tentatively TRBD1 or TRBD2 (5 bases each). Trimming took 2 bases from V and 3 from J, leaving 11 bases between them. The V gene's germline CDR1 is LGHDT and CDR2 YNNKEL (reference sequence). The CDR3 has 14 amino acids.

This clonotype has more than one count but fewer than ten. The J gene is TRBJ1-5, the V gene TRBV5-1; 10 bases agree with TRBD1. Per germline, CDR1 SGHRS and CDR2 YFSETQ. With V trimmed by 3 bases and J by 7 bases, 4 bases remained unmatched. The CDR3 runs 14 residues. DNA for the CDR3: TGCGCCAGCAGCTGGGGGACAGGGGACCAGCCCCAGCATTTT. Residues: CASSWGTGDQPQHF.

This clonotype was seen only a few times. V usage is TRBV24-1 and J usage is TRBJ2-2; 13 positions agree with TRBD2. The CDR3 totals 18 residues. Germline V gene data show CDR1 as KGHDR and CDR2 as SFDVKD. Losses at the gene ends were 3 bases for V and 7 bases for J; bases not matched to a gene: 10. The CDR3 DNA sequence: TGTGCCACCAGTGATCCCGGACTAGCGGGAGCGGGTGGCGGGGAGCTGTTTTTT. Protein: CATSDPGLAGAGGGELFF.

The table lists this clonotype with a few counts. The chain recombines TRBV6-5 with TRBJ2-2; D gene unclear. CDR1 and CDR2 from the germline V gene are MNHEY and SVGAGI. The CDR3 spans 12 residues. The V gene lost 9 bases and the J gene lost 4 bases, with 9 bases spanning the gap. CDR3 bases: TGTGCCAGTTACGCCGGCACCGGGGAGCTGTTTTTT. This translates into CASYAGTGELFF.

V is TRBV19 and J is TRBJ2-1; D might be TRBD1 (5 bases). CDR3 length: 13 residues. Between the trimmed V and J ends, which lost 7 bases and 2 bases, there was a span of 9 bases. The germline CDR1 and CDR2 sequences are LNHDA and SQIVND (reference sequence). The CDR3 is CASKVTAYNEQFF. In DNA, the CDR3 is TGTGCCAGTAAAGTGACAGCCTACAATGAGCAGTTCTTC.

The chain carries TRBV15 and TRBJ2-5; 7 bases fit TRBD1. The germline CDR1 and CDR2 sequences are LNHNV and YYDKDF (reference sequence). With 0 bases clipped from V and 5 bases from J, the junction kept 3 bases outside the gene matches. The CDR3 length is 14 residues. CDR3 sequence (DNA): TGTGCCACCAGCAGAGAAGGGGGCAGGGAGACCCAGTACTTC. Protein sequence: CATSREGGRETQYF.

The J gene is TRBJ2-2, the V gene TRBV11-3, with 7 bases aligning to TRBD2. Trimming cost V 4 bases and J 6 bases; bases outside gene matches: 5. Germline V gene data show CDR1 as SGHNT and CDR2 as YENEEA. This CDR3 is built from 14 residues. The CDR3 DNA follows: TGTGCCAGCAGCTCGTCGGGGGGAGCCGGGGAGCTGTTTTTT. Translating gives CASSSSGGAGELFF.

This clonotype was detected a few times. The chain couples TRBV4-3 to TRBJ2-7; D is unresolved. CDR1 is LGHNA and CDR2 is YSLEER in the germline V gene. V was pared by 0 bases and J by 8 bases, with 11 bases between. CDR3 size: 13 residues. The CDR3 here is CASSQEPRLKQYF. CDR3 coding DNA: TGCGCCAGCAGCCAAGAACCCAGGCTTAAGCAGTACTTC.

V and J are TRBV7-9 and TRBJ2-7; D possibly matches TRBD1 or TRBD2 (5 bases each). The CDR3 extends over 14 amino acids. Germline V gene data show CDR1 as SEHNR and CDR2 as FQNEAQ (reference sequence). Trimming removed 4 bases from V and 3 bases from J, with 13 bases in between. CDR3 residues: CASSYTGPNYEQYF. The DNA of the CDR3 is TGTGCCAGCAGCTATACGGGACCAAACTACGAGCAGTACTTC.

This clonotype was observed many times. The chain has TRBV12-3 or TRBV12-4 and TRBJ2-6; 9 positions agree with TRBD1. The trim removed 5 bases at V and 4 bases at J, leaving 6 bases unmatched. The CDR3 totals 16 residues. The CDR3 nucleotides are TGTGCCAGCAGTCGGACAGGGGAGGCCGGGGCCAACGTCCTGACTTTC. Translation gives CASSRTGEAGANVLTF.

The rearrangement joins TRBV24-1 to TRBJ2-1; tentatively, D is TRBD2 (6 bases). This CDR3 is built from 13 residues. The V gene's germline CDR1 is KGHDR and CDR2 SFDVKD. Trimming left V 8 bases short and J 7 bases short, with 14 bases between. The CDR3 coding sequence is TGTGCCACCAAGGCCAGCGCGGGGAATGAGCAGTTCTTC. This translates into CATKASAGNEQFF.

CDR3 sequence: CASGKRELGDTQYF. CDR3 nucleotide sequence: TGTGCCAGCGGTAAGCGGGAGTTAGGAGATACGCAGTATTTT. V gene TRBV6-2 or TRBV6-3 combines with J gene TRBJ2-3, with 8 nucleotides matching TRBD2. Germline CDR1 is MNHEY and CDR2 is SVGEGT. Losses at the gene ends were 8 bases for V and 5 bases for J; bases not matched to a gene: 9. CDR3 length equals 14 residues.

V gene TRBV4-2 combines with J gene TRBJ1-5, with 9 bases identical to TRBD1. This CDR3 comprises 15 residues. V gave up 4 bases and J gave up 4 bases; unmatched junction bases: 5. Germline lookup yields CDR1 LGHNA and CDR2 YNFKEQ. The CDR3 nucleotides are TGTGCCAGCAGCCCCGGGACAGGGAAGAATCAGCCCCAGCATTTT. Its translation is CASSPGTGKNQPQHF.